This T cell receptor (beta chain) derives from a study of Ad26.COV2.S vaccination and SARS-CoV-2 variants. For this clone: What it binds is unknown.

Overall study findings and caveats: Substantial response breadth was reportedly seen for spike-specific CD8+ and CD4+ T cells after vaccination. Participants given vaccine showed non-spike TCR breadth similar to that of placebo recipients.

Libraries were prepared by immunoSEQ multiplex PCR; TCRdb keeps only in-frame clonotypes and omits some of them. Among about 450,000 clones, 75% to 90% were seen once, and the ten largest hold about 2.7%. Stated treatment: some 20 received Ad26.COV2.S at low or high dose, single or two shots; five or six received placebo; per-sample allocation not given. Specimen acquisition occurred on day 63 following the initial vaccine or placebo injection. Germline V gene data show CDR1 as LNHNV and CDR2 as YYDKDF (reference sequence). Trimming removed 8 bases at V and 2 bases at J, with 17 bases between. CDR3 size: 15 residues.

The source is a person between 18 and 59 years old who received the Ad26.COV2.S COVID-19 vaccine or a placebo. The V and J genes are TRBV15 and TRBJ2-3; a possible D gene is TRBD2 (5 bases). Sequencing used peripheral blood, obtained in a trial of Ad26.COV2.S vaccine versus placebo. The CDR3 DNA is TGTGCCACCTTCCCCCCCGAGCGGTTCACAGATACGCAGTATTTT. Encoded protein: CATFPPERFTDTQYF.